This T cell receptor beta chain was found in a study of T-cell reconstitution after alpha-beta-depleted transplantation in children. V was cut by 6 bases and J by 5 bases, with 11 bases left in between. The CDR3 spans 14 residues. There are a few counts of this clonotype. A library of TCRbeta sequences, prepared with unique molecular identifiers, was generated. TCRdb reprocessed the PCR reads with MiXCR, giving one entry per CDR3 protein. This sample has approximately 340,000 distinct CDR3 sequences, with 10% to 13% found just once. V is TRBV12-3 or TRBV12-4 and J is TRBJ1-6; D might be TRBD1 (5 bases). The sample was PBMCs from the stem cell graft donor, taken from the stem cell graft. This TCR derives from a human donor who donated a stem cell graft to a child with acute lymphoblastic leukemia. In DNA, the CDR3 is TGTGCCAGCAGCCAGGGAGTTCATAATTCACCCCTCCACTTT. This codes for CASSQGVHNSPLHF.